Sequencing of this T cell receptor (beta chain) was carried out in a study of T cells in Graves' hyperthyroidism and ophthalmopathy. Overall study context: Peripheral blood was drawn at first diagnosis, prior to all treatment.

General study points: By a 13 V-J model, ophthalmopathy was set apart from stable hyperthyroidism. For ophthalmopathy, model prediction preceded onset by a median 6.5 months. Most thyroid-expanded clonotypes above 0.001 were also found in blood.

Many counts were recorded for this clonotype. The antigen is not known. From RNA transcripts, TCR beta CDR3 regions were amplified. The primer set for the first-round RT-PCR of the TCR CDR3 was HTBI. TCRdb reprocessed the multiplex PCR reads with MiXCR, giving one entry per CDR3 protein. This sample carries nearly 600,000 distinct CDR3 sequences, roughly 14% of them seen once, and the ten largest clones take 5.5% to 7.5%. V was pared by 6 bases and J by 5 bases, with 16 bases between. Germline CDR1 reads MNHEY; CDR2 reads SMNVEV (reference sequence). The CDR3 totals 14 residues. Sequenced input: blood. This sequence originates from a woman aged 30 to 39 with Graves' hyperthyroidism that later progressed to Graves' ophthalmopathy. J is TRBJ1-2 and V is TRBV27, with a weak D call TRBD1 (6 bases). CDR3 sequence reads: CASSRMGAEYGYTF. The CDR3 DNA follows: TGTGCCAGCAGCCGTATGGGGGCGGAGTATGGCTACACCTTC.